The 7 T cell receptor beta chains below come from one sample, sequenced in a study of cytomegalovirus exposure and HLA in healthy donors. Primers for the PCR totalled 60 Vbeta and 13 Jbeta. The data were produced by immunoSEQ multiplex PCR, yet TCRdb's version contains in-frame clones alone and is incomplete. The sample yields 130,000 or so clones, roughly 73% seen once. The sequencing input was PBMCs. Receptors were obtained from a female donor in good health and CMV-seronegative.

The chain joins TRBV11-2 to TRBJ1-1, with TRBD1 matching over 11 bases. Germline CDR1 SGHAT, CDR2 FQNNGV. V shed 0 bases, J shed 5 bases, and the junction held 5 bases outside the gene matches. The CDR3 is 16 residues long. The CDR3 nucleotides are TGTGCCAGCAGCTTAGATCTGGGACAGGGGGGGACTGAAGCTTTCTTT. This sequence encodes CASSLDLGQGGTEAFF.

This clone has a single count. The chain carries TRBV5-1 and TRBJ2-7, with TRBD1 matching 10 bases. CDR3 length: 15 amino acids. J lost 0 bases, V lost 4 bases, and 4 bases had no gene match. Germline CDR1 and CDR2: SGHRS and YFSETQ. In DNA, the CDR3 is TGCGCCAGCAGCCTGGGACAGGGGAGCTCCTACGAGCAGTACTTC. Its translation: CASSLGQGSSYEQYF.

The chain carries TRBV7-9 and TRBJ2-2; D unresolved. Per germline, CDR1 SEHNR and CDR2 FQNEAQ (reference sequence). Trimming removed 5 bases at V and 1 base at J, with 14 bases between. The CDR3 loop spans 16 amino acids. Here the CDR3 DNA reads TGTGCCAGCAGCCAAAGCAAACTTCAGAACACCGGGGAGCTGTTTTTT. Translation gives CASSQSKLQNTGELFF.

This chain connects TRBV5-4 to TRBJ2-1; 11 bases are shared with TRBD2. The V gene's germline CDR1 is SGHNT and CDR2 YYREEE (reference sequence). CDR3 length: 16 amino acids. V shed 1 base and J 8 bases; nucleotides not matched to a gene: 8. CDR3 amino acids: CASSLFSGRAEDEQFF. The DNA of the CDR3 is TGTGCCAGCAGCTTGTTTAGCGGGAGGGCCGAAGATGAGCAGTTCTTC.

The sample holds a few counts of this clone. V and J are TRBV6-4 and TRBJ1-2, with TRBD1 matching over 7 bases. The germline V gene encodes CDR1 MRHNA and CDR2 SNTAGT. Unmatched junction bases numbered 5, after V lost 3 bases and J lost 7 bases. This CDR3 has 13 residues. The CDR3 loop reads CASSESGQFGYTF. DNA for the CDR3: TGTGCCAGCAGTGAATCGGGACAGTTTGGCTACACCTTC.

V gene TRBV5-1 combines with J gene TRBJ1-3; unclear D gene. This CDR3 has 15 residues. Germline CDR1 is SGHRS and CDR2 is YFSETQ. V was pared by 0 bases and J by 0 bases, with 7 bases between. CDR3 DNA: TGCGCCAGCAGCTTGGCCGTGTCCTCTGGAAACACCATATATTTT. Amino acids: CASSLAVSSGNTIYF.

V is TRBV2 and J is TRBJ2-1, with TRBD2 matching over 7 bases. CDR3 size: 14 residues. V gave up 5 bases and J gave up 6 bases; unmatched junction bases: 7. CDR1 and CDR2 (germline): SNHLY, FYNNEI. CDR3 residues: CASSRTSARNEQFF. CDR3 nucleotides: TGTGCCAGCAGTCGGACTAGTGCGCGCAATGAGCAGTTCTTC.